Listed below are T cell receptor beta chains from one sample, sequenced in a study of blood T cells in healthy people across ages. Each CDR3 protein is one row after TCRdb ran MiXCR on the 5' RACE reads. The table lists more than 600,000 distinct CDR3 sequences, 20% to 25% of them singletons. These data were also filed under a second study, of T cells of mothers and their children.

Material: blood. All receptors derive from a boy aged 5 to 17 in good health. CDR3s include the opening cysteine and the closing phenylalanine or tryptophan. The D gene is left open where the match is weak. Expanded clones are given a class, and other clones once, few, many or no size at all.

>TRBJ1-2|-|TRBV6-5|-
TGTGCCAGCAGTTACTCGGCGGCAGGGTATGGCTACACCTTC
CASSYSAAGYGYTF
>TRBJ2-3|-|TRBV9|TRBD2
TGTGCCAGCAGTGAGACTAGCGGGTCTACAGTCACAGATACGCAGTATTTT
CASSETSGSTVTDTQYF
>TRBJ2-7|-|TRBV7-9|TRBD2
TGTGCCAGCATTCGGGGTAGCGGGACCTCCTACGAGCAGTACTTC
CASIRGSGTSYEQYF
>TRBJ1-1|few|TRBV2|-
TGTGCCAGCAGTGAAGGCGAAGGGGAGGCTTTCTTT
CASSEGEGEAFF
>TRBJ2-5|few|TRBV7-3|TRBD2
TGTGCCAGCAGCTTAAGGGGACTAGCGGGGGGGCTGAAGACCCAGTACTTC
CASSLRGLAGGLKTQYF
>TRBJ2-2|-|TRBV24-1|TRBD2
TGTGCCACCGTTGGACTAGCGGGGCGCACCGGGGAGCTGTTTTTT
CATVGLAGRTGELFF
>TRBJ2-7|few|TRBV4-1|-
TGCGCCAGCAGCCCAGTCGGCAGGGTTTACGAGCAGTACTTC
CASSPVGRVYEQYF
>TRBJ2-7|-|TRBV27|-
TGTGCCAGCAGCGAAGAGAATACCTCCTACGAGCAGTACTTC
CASSEENTSYEQYF
>TRBJ2-7|-|TRBV6-5|-
TGTGCCAGCAGTTCCTACTCCTTGACAGGCTACGAGCAGTACTTC
CASSSYSLTGYEQYF
>TRBJ2-5|many|TRBV20-1|-
TGCAGTGCTCTTAGAGGGAGCGAAGTAGAGACCCAGTACTTC
CSALRGSEVETQYF
>TRBJ2-1|few|TRBV28|-
TGTGCCAGCAGCTACGAGACGGTCAGCTCCTACAATGAGCAGTTCTTC
CASSYETVSSYNEQFF
>TRBJ2-1|few|TRBV5-1|TRBD2
TGCGCCAGCACCCCGTCTGGCGGGAGCTCCTACAATGAGCAGTTCTTC
CASTPSGGSSYNEQFF
>TRBJ2-5|-|TRBV29-1|TRBD1
TGCAGCGTCGGACAGGTCCTCATTCAAGAGACCCAGTACTTC
CSVGQVLIQETQYF
>TRBJ2-7|few|TRBV5-1|-
TGCGCCAGCAGCTTGGAGTGGACAGACGACGAGCAGTACTTC
CASSLEWTDDEQYF
>TRBJ2-4|-|TRBV3-1|-
TGTGCCAGCAGCCAATCGGAAAACATTCAGTACTTC
CASSQSENIQYF
>TRBJ1-1|-|TRBV29-1|TRBD1
TGCAGCGGACTATCCGGGACAGCGGAAGCTTTCTTT
CSGLSGTAEAFF
>TRBJ2-7|-|TRBV7-2|TRBD1
TGTGCCAGCAGCTCGACAGGGAACCACGAGCAGTACTTC
CASSSTGNHEQYF
>TRBJ2-1|few|TRBV29-1|-
TGCAGCGTTTTCGGCTACCCTAACTACAATGAGCAGTTCTTC
CSVFGYPNYNEQFF
>TRBJ2-5|many|TRBV7-3|-
TGTGCCAGCAGCTTGAACGGGCGGGAGACCCAGTACTTC
CASSLNGRETQYF
>TRBJ2-7|-|TRBV7-3|-
TGTGCCAGCAGCGCGCTAGCTGGGGAGCAGTACTTC
CASSALAGEQYF
>TRBJ1-3|-|TRBV10-3|-
TGTGCCATCAGAGATACAGGGTTGATAAACACCATATATTTT
CAIRDTGLINTIYF
>TRBJ1-2|-|TRBV7-9|-
TGTGCCAGCAGCAAAACTTCTCCACAGGGCTATGATGGCTACACCTTC
CASSKTSPQGYDGYTF
>TRBJ1-1|-|TRBV27|-
TGTGCCAGCAGTCCAAACCCTCTCACTGAAGCTTTCTTT
CASSPNPLTEAFF
>TRBJ2-7|few|TRBV9|TRBD1
TGTGCCAGCAGTGGGGACAGCTCCTGCGAGCAGTACTTC
CASSGDSSCEQYF
>TRBJ2-1|-|TRBV7-2|-
TGTGCCAGCAGCCGTTTCCAAGGGGGGAATGAGCAGTTCTTC
CASSRFQGGNEQFF
>TRBJ1-1|-|TRBV7-3|-
TGTGCCAGCAGCTCTTGGGACGGTGCTGAAGCTTTCTTT
CASSSWDGAEAFF
>TRBJ2-7|few|TRBV9|-
TGTGCCAGCAGCTCTAAAACGGACAGCTACGAGCAGTACTTC
CASSSKTDSYEQYF
>TRBJ2-4|few|TRBV25-1|TRBD1
TGTGCCAGCAGTGAATCGCGGACAGGGGGTGAAGCCAAAAACATTCAGTACTTC
CASSESRTGGEAKNIQYF
>TRBJ2-4|-|TRBV6-5|-
TGTGCCAGCAGCCCACAAGGAGACATTCGGTACTTC
CASSPQGDIRYF
>TRBJ2-5|-|TRBV9|TRBD1
TGTGCCAGCAGCGACCCGACAGGGGGCTGGGAGACCCAGTACTTC
CASSDPTGGWETQYF
>TRBJ2-7|few|TRBV3-1|TRBD2
TGTGCCAGCAGCCAAGAGGGGACTAGCCGCGAGCAGTACTTC
CASSQEGTSREQYF
>TRBJ1-2|few|TRBV12-5|-
TGTGCTAGTGGTTTGGTTCCTCGGGGACACCGAAACTATGGCTACACCTTC
CASGLVPRGHRNYGYTF
>TRBJ1-2|few|TRBV24-1|TRBD1
TGTGCCACCAGTGACGACTTTCCGGGACAGGGTGGTCCTTTCTATGGCTACACCTTC
CATSDDFPGQGGPFYGYTF
>TRBJ2-3|few|TRBV7-9|TRBD1
TGTGCCAGCAGCTTAGGAGGACAGGGAACAGATACGCAGTATTTT
CASSLGGQGTDTQYF
>TRBJ2-2|-|TRBV21-1|-
TGTGCCAGCAGCAAAGGGACAGGGGATGTGAACACCGGGGAGCTGTTTTTT
CASSKGTGDVNTGELFF
>TRBJ2-5|-|TRBV20-1|TRBD2
TGCAGTGCTAGAGTAGCGGGAGGGCCCTGGGAGACCCAGTACTTC
CSARVAGGPWETQYF
>TRBJ2-3|-|TRBV4-3|-
TGCGCCAGCAGCCAAGAGGGGCAGGGAGGCACAGATACGCAGTATTTT
CASSQEGQGGTDTQYF
>TRBJ2-1|-|TRBV11-2|TRBD2
TGTGCCAGCAGCTTACTCTGGACTAGCGGGAGCAATGAGCAGTTCTTC
CASSLLWTSGSNEQFF